The next 4 T cell receptor beta chains were all read from a single sample in a study of T-cell memory formation after mild COVID-19. MiXCR was run by TCRdb on the 5' RACE reads, yielding one entry per CDR3 protein. The repertoire holds approximately 480,000 distinct CDR3 sequences, roughly 18% seen once, with 12% in the top ten. Specimen: PBMCs or a T cell subset sorted from them (not recorded which). The receptors come from an adult woman who had mild COVID-19 (a few samples of this study predate the infection). Cell type and time point are not known.

This clonotype has a handful of counts. V and J are TRBV9 and TRBJ2-7; 8 nucleotides agree with TRBD1. Germline V gene lookup returns CDR1 SGDLS and CDR2 YYNGEE. V shed 4 bases, J shed 3 bases, and the junction held 6 bases outside the gene matches. The CDR3 loop spans 14 amino acids. The CDR3 DNA is TGTGCCAGCAGCCCCCGGGACAGGATCTACGAGCAGTACTTC. As protein: CASSPRDRIYEQYF.

CDR3 sequence (DNA): TGCGCCAGCAGCCGGGGGGACAGGGGACTTAACTATGGCTACACCTTC. This translates into CASSRGDRGLNYGYTF. This sequence joins TRBV5-1 and TRBJ1-2; TRBD1 matches at 10 bases. J lost 1 base, V lost 4 bases, and 7 bases had no gene match. CDR3 length equals 16 residues. CDR1 and CDR2 from the germline V gene are SGHRS and YFSETQ. The variable domain in full, with the rest retrieved from reference TRBV5-1 and TRBJ1-2, is KAGVTQTPRYLIKTRGQQVTLSCSPISGHRSVSWYQQTPGQGLQFLFEYFSETQRNKGNFPGRFSGRQFSNSRSEMNVSTLELGDSALYLCASSRGDRGLNYGYTFGSGTRLTVV.

The table lists this clonotype with a few counts. V and J are TRBV7-6 and TRBJ2-3, with TRBD2 as a possible D gene (6 bases). This CDR3 spans 14 amino acids. Deletions cut 4 bases from V and 2 bases from J, with 10 bases between. Germline loops: CDR1 SGHVS, CDR2 FNYEAQ. Here the CDR3 reads CASSSGTYTDTQYF. In DNA, the CDR3 is TGTGCCAGCAGCTCCGGGACTTACACAGATACGCAGTATTTT.

This clonotype was seen only a few times. V usage is TRBV4-1 and J usage is TRBJ2-7, with D unresolved. Germline-derived CDR1 and CDR2 are MGHRA and YSYEKL. This CDR3 region has 15 residues. The germline V and J ends were trimmed by 1 base and 3 bases, with 13 bases remaining between them. The CDR3 bases are TGCGCCAGCAGCCAAGCGGCCGGGCCCGTCTACGAGCAGTACTTC. Translated: CASSQAAGPVYEQYF.